This TCR beta chain was recorded in a study of blood T cells in healthy people across ages. PCR was performed a second time for 7 to 11 cycles using a sample-barcoded 5' primer and a J-beta primer mix. TCRdb reprocessed the 5' RACE reads with MiXCR, giving one entry per CDR3 protein. The table lists under 800,000 distinct CDR3 sequences, 40% to 45% of them singletons, with 20% to 25% in the top ten. Whole-study results and caveats: With age, beta diversity per million T cells declined roughly linearly, significantly by approximately 40.

Concerning this clonotype itself: Its antigen is currently unknown.

Per-sample yields of isolated PBMCs were at least 6 million. The sequence was collected from a woman in her sixties in good health. Sequencing used blood.

The CDR3 sequence is CASSFGTGGPYEQYF. The CDR3 DNA is TGTGCCAGCAGCTTCGGGACAGGGGGCCCCTACGAGCAGTACTTC. The V and J genes are TRBV7-3 and TRBJ2-7, with 12 bases matching TRBD1. CDR1 is SGHTA and CDR2 is FQGTGA in the germline V gene. The CDR3 is 15 residues long. The J segment lost 2 bases and the V segment lost 3 bases, leaving 2 bases of the junction unmatched.